The 9 T cell receptor beta chains listed next were all sequenced from one sample in a study of T cells after yellow fever vaccination. TCRdb recomputed calls from the 5' RACE reads with MiXCR, one row per CDR3 protein. In the table there are about 550,000 distinct CDR3 sequences, 15% to 20% of which are singletons. The sequences come from PBMCs, collected 15 days after the yellow fever booster vaccination. The receptors shown here come from a man aged 25 to 40 who received the YFV17D yellow fever vaccine.

The J gene is TRBJ2-1, the V gene TRBV25-1, with 12 nucleotides matching TRBD2. V trimming: 9 bases; J trimming: 6 bases; junction bases outside the gene matches: 6. Germline V gene sequence: CDR1 MGHDK, CDR2 SYGVNS. The CDR3 extends over 14 amino acids. CDR3 amino acids: CASALAGGSNEQFF. CDR3 DNA: TGTGCCAGTGCACTAGCGGGAGGTAGCAATGAGCAGTTCTTC. Based on the CDR3 plus reference TRBV25-1 and TRBJ2-1, the full variable domain is EADIYQTPRYLVIGTGKKITLECSQTMGHDKMYWYQQDPGMELHLIHYSYGVNSTEKGDLSSESTVSRIRTEHFPLTLESARPSHTSQYLCASALAGGSNEQFFGPGTRLTVL.

The rearrangement joins TRBV12-3 or TRBV12-4 to TRBJ1-6; D might be TRBD1 (6 bases). Trimming left V 6 bases short and J 9 bases short, with 15 bases between. The CDR3 is 14 amino acids. CDR3 nucleotides: TGTGCCAGCAGGAGCAGGGGTACGGGTTCACCCCTCCACTTT. This sequence encodes CASRSRGTGSPLHF.

This clonotype turned up a few times. The genes are TRBV20-1 and TRBJ1-4, with D unresolved. CDR1 and CDR2 from the germline V gene are DFQATT and SNEGSKA (reference sequence). V dropped 4 bases and J dropped 6 bases, with 12 bases sitting between them. The CDR3 spans 13 residues. The CDR3 DNA reads as TGCAGTGCTATTCAGATCAATGATGAAAAACTGTTTTTT. Its translation: CSAIQINDEKLFF.

V usage is TRBV20-1 and J usage is TRBJ2-1; 8 bases align to TRBD1. V was clipped by 3 bases and J by 6 bases; unmatched bases: 4. This CDR3 has 13 amino acids. CDR1 DFQATT and CDR2 SNEGSKA come from the germline V gene (reference sequence). DNA of the CDR3: TGCAGTGCTAGGGACAGGGAACCCAATGAGCAGTTCTTC. Encoded protein: CSARDREPNEQFF.

The chain joins TRBV6-5 to TRBJ1-4; D not resolved. Germline V gene data show CDR1 as MNHEY and CDR2 as SVGAGI. The V end was cut by 0 bases, the J end by 2 bases, with 10 bases between. This CDR3 has 16 amino acids. The CDR3 DNA reads TGTGCCAGCAGTTACTCGGTGGAGAGCACTAATGAAAAACTGTTTTTT. Translated, it gives CASSYSVESTNEKLFF.

V is TRBV18 and J is TRBJ2-1; D possibly corresponds to TRBD2 (5 bases). Germline-derived CDR1 and CDR2 are KGHSH and LQKENI. Trimming removed 0 bases at V and 8 bases at J, with 14 bases between. The CDR3 loop spans 15 amino acids. The DNA for the CDR3 is TGTGCCAGCTCACCACCGGTAGCTCGTAGCGATGAGCAGTTCTTC. Translated: CASSPPVARSDEQFF.

V usage is TRBV4-3 and J usage is TRBJ1-2, with no clear D. V dropped 0 bases and J dropped 3 bases, with 5 bases sitting between them. CDR3 length: 13 residues. Germline lookup yields CDR1 LGHNA and CDR2 YSLEER. For the CDR3, the DNA is TGCGCCAGCAGCCAAGAACTGGACTATGGCTACACCTTC. The encoded protein is CASSQELDYGYTF.

This rearrangement joins TRBV29-1 to TRBJ2-7, with 7 bases aligning to TRBD1. The germline V gene has CDR1 SQVTM and CDR2 ANQGSEA. The CDR3 is 12 amino acids. The V and J ends lost 6 bases and 6 bases, in that order; junction bases with no gene match: 8. The CDR3 spells CSVQGTLLEQYF. In DNA, the CDR3 is TGCAGCGTACAGGGGACCCTTCTCGAGCAGTACTTC.

The sample holds a few counts of this clonotype. The V and J genes are TRBV12-3 or TRBV12-4 and TRBJ2-1, with D uncertain. The V end lost 1 base, the J end lost 1 base, and 11 bases lay between the germline ends. The CDR3 contains 16 residues. CDR3 loop: CASSLGLLRSYNEQFF. DNA of the CDR3: TGTGCCAGCAGTTTAGGGTTACTGAGATCCTACAATGAGCAGTTCTTC.